This T cell receptor beta chain stems from a study of blood T cell repertoires in COVID-19. At the level of the study: Samples representing acute and convalescent COVID-19 were sourced from the United States, Italy and Spain. T cells, B-cell-depleted T cells, or PBMCs supplied cDNA or gDNA.

This clone was seen more than once but under ten times. In the authors' workflow: Amplified reference gene primers provided the basis for estimating nucleated cell counts. Using immunoSEQ multiplex PCR, the repertoire was profiled, and TCRdb retains in-frame clones only, with some absent. Clone size and V and J calls were adopted from that table, with D and trimming inferred from the DNA. The table lists 200,000 to 250,000 clones, around 90% of them singletons. The sequenced sample consisted of peripheral blood. The origin of this receptor is a man aged 55-75 years who had recovered from COVID-19.

The CDR3 protein is CASSSGEKLFF. The CDR3 DNA follows: TGTGCCAGCAGTTCGGGTGAAAAACTGTTTTTT. V usage is TRBV6-1 and J usage is TRBJ1-4; D gene ambiguous. Germline CDR1 is MNHNS and CDR2 is SASEGT. Trimming shortened V by 5 bases and J by 7 bases, and 5 bases separated the two germline ends. This CDR3 region has 11 residues.